This T cell receptor beta chain was recorded in a study of cytomegalovirus exposure and HLA in healthy donors. Looked up from germline, CDR1 is LNHDA and CDR2 is SQIVND (reference sequence). CDR3 length: 15 amino acids. Trimming at V came to 1 base and at J to 6 bases, leaving 4 bases not matched to a gene. PCR employed 60 Vbeta and 13 Jbeta primers. TCRdb's copy holds only in-frame clones and misses some; the assay was immunoSEQ multiplex PCR. The sample has around 140,000 clones; under 10% are singletons. Sequenced input: PBMCs. This receptor was identified in a woman aged 40 to 49 in good health and CMV-seropositive. The J gene is TRBJ2-1, the V gene TRBV19, with 9 bases aligning to TRBD2. Here the CDR3 DNA reads TGTGCCAGTAGTATAGGCGGGGGGGCCCTCAATGAGCAGTTCTTC. It yields the protein CASSIGGGALNEQFF.